The next 23 T cell receptor beta chains were all read from a single sample in a study of blood T cell repertoires in COVID-19. Profiled with immunoSEQ multiplex PCR; TCRdb holds only in-frame clones, not every one. The sample has around 200,000 clones, approximately 90% seen once; the top ten hold about 1.2%. The sequencing input was PBMCs or T cells enriched from blood (not recorded which). The receptors stem from a man aged 25 to 45 who had recovered from COVID-19.

CDR3 DNA sequence: TGTGCCAGCAGCTTAGCAGGAGAGGGAATCTCCTATGGCTACACCTTC. It codes for CASSLAGEGISYGYTF. The chain has TRBV7-2 and TRBJ1-2; no clear D. With 0 bases removed from V and 4 bases from J, the gap between germline ends came to 15 bases. This CDR3 spans 16 amino acids. Looked up from germline, CDR1 is SGHTA and CDR2 is FQGNSA.

The chain carries TRBV3-1 (or the pseudogene TRBV3-2) and TRBJ1-5; D uncertain. Germline CDR1 is LGHDT and CDR2 is YNNKEL (reference sequence). There are 14 residues in the CDR3. The V end lost 1 base, the J end lost 4 bases, and 8 bases lay between the germline ends. The CDR3, as DNA: TGTGCCAGCAGCCAAGGTAGCTCTAATCAGCCCCAGCATTTT. Translating gives CASSQGSSNQPQHF.

V and J are TRBV18 and TRBJ2-2; D gene unclear. The CDR3 is 18 amino acids. Germline CDR1 reads KGHSH; CDR2 reads LQKENI. V was clipped by 4 bases and J by 1 base, with 19 bases between them. The CDR3 sequence is CASSHIALHSQNTGELFF. The DNA for the CDR3 is TGTGCCAGCTCACATATAGCCTTACATTCGCAGAACACCGGGGAGCTGTTTTTT.

A remark on this clone: This CDR3 is also generated by other DNA sequences in the sample. V gene TRBV6-5 combines with J gene TRBJ1-5; tentative D call: TRBD1 (6 bases). This CDR3 region has 14 residues. CDR1 and CDR2 from the germline V gene are MNHEY and SVGAGI. The V gene lost 6 bases and the J gene lost 3 bases, with 12 bases spanning the gap. The CDR3 DNA follows: TGTGCCAGCAGCCGTACAGGGTCCAATCAGCCCCAGCATTTT. Its protein is CASSRTGSNQPQHF.

The J gene is TRBJ2-1, the V gene TRBV6-5; D is undetermined. The germline V and J ends were trimmed by 7 bases and 9 bases, with 10 bases remaining between them. The CDR3 is made up of 11 amino acids. CDR1 and CDR2 (germline): MNHEY, SVGAGI. CDR3 bases: TGTGCCAGCACACATCTTGGTGAGCAGTTCTTC. Amino acid sequence: CASTHLGEQFF.

This clone has just one count. The rearrangement links TRBV11-2 to TRBJ1-3; 9 bases line up with TRBD1. After removal of 1 base from V and 0 bases from J, the junction contained 4 bases not matched to a gene. Per the germline V gene, CDR1 is SGHAT and CDR2 is FQNNGV. The CDR3 has 17 residues. The CDR3 DNA follows: TGTGCCAGCAGCTTAGTGGGACAGGGAACCTCTGGAAACACCATATATTTT. This gives the protein CASSLVGQGTSGNTIYF. Filled out from reference TRBV11-2 and TRBJ1-3, the complete variable domain reads EAGVAQSPRYKIIEKRQSVAFWCNPISGHATLYWYQQILGQGPKLLIQFQNNGVVDDSQLPKDRFSAERLKGVDSTLKIQPAKLEDSAVYLCASSLVGQGTSGNTIYFGEGSWLTVV.

The J gene is TRBJ1-1, the V gene TRBV2; 9 bases map to TRBD1. The CDR3 has 12 amino acids. The trim removed 6 bases at V and 11 bases at J, leaving 7 bases unmatched. Germline CDR1 SNHLY, CDR2 FYNNEI. The CDR3 reads CASRAKQGAAFF. In DNA, the CDR3 is TGTGCCAGCAGAGCAAAACAGGGGGCGGCTTTCTTT. The whole variable domain, remainder taken from reference TRBV2 and TRBJ1-1, is EPEVTQTPSHQVTQMGQEVILRCVPISNHLYFYWYRQILGQKVEFLVSFYNNEISEKSEIFDDQFSVERPDGSNFTLKIRSTKLEDSAMYFCASRAKQGAAFFGQGTRLTVV.

The chain employs TRBV12-3 or TRBV12-4 and TRBJ2-5; TRBD1 might be the D (6 bases). The CDR3 extends over 13 amino acids. The V end was cut by 7 bases, the J end by 5 bases, with 14 bases between. The chain's CDR3 is CASNRGGSETQYF. CDR3 coding DNA: TGTGCCAGCAACAGAGGGGGAAGTGAGACCCAGTACTTC.

The chain combines TRBV27 with TRBJ2-7; 9 bases agree with TRBD1. The CDR3 spans 15 residues. Germline trimming cut 6 bases from V and 0 bases from J; bases unmatched to any gene: 6. CDR1 and CDR2 from the germline V gene are MNHEY and SMNVEV (reference sequence). The CDR3 is CASRPRTGDSYEQYF. For the CDR3, the DNA is TGTGCCAGCAGACCAAGGACAGGGGACTCCTACGAGCAGTACTTC.

The gene calls are TRBV24-1 and TRBJ1-5; D call uncertain. The CDR3 is 14 residues long. CDR1 and CDR2 (germline): KGHDR, SFDVKD. Trimming took off 7 bases at V and 3 bases at J, with 12 bases between the two ends. The chain's CDR3 is CATRGPGVNQPQHF. The CDR3 DNA follows: TGTGCCACCAGAGGTCCGGGAGTCAATCAGCCCCAGCATTTT.

The chain employs TRBV19 and TRBJ1-5, with TRBD1 matching over 8 bases. The J segment lost 0 bases and the V segment lost 0 bases, leaving 10 bases of the junction unmatched. Germline V gives CDR1 LNHDA, CDR2 SQIVND (reference sequence). The CDR3 has 19 amino acids. In DNA form, the CDR3 reads TGTGCCAGTAGTATAGATCGGTGGACAGGGTCTTATAGCAATCAGCCCCAGCATTTT. It specifies CASSIDRWTGSYSNQPQHF.

The chain joins TRBV24-1 to TRBJ2-1, with D perhaps TRBD1 (7 bases). V was trimmed by 4 bases and J by 7 bases, leaving 19 bases between them. CDR1 is KGHDR and CDR2 is SFDVKD in the germline V gene. There are 16 residues in the CDR3. CDR3 residues: CATSDLDRAGINEQFF. The CDR3 nucleotides read TGTGCCACCAGTGACCTCGACAGGGCGGGAATTAATGAGCAGTTCTTC.

This sequence joins TRBV2 and TRBJ2-5; TRBD1 aligns across 7 bases. Trimming at V came to 6 bases and at J to 4 bases, leaving 8 bases not matched to a gene. The CDR3 spans 14 residues. Per germline, CDR1 SNHLY and CDR2 FYNNEI. CDR3 in amino acids: CASRGTAALETQYF. Here the CDR3 DNA reads TGTGCCAGCAGGGGGACAGCGGCGCTAGAGACCCAGTACTTC.

This chain connects TRBV30 to TRBJ2-5, with TRBD2 matching over 7 bases. Germline CDR1 and CDR2: GTSNPN and SVGIG (reference sequence). Trimming removed 3 bases from V and 4 bases from J; junction bases left unmatched: 5. The CDR3 contains 13 residues. CDR3 bases: TGTGCCTGGAGCGTTGGGGGGGGAGAGACCCAGTACTTC. Translating gives CAWSVGGGETQYF.

The chain links TRBV30 to TRBJ1-6; D gene unclear. CDR1 is GTSNPN and CDR2 is SVGIG in the germline V gene (reference sequence). The CDR3 contains 17 residues. V was clipped by 0 bases and J by 6 bases, with 18 bases between them. The CDR3 bases are TGTGCCTGGAGTGTAAATCTTGTGGGCGCCGGTAATTCACCCCTCCACTTT. This codes for CAWSVNLVGAGNSPLHF. Combining the CDR3 with reference TRBV30 and TRBJ1-6 gives the whole variable domain SQTIHQWPATLVQPVGSPLSLECTVEGTSNPNLYWYRQAAGRGLQLLFYSVGIGQISSEVPQNLSASRPQDRQFILSSKKLLLSDSGFYLCAWSVNLVGAGNSPLHFGNGTRLTVT.

This sequence joins TRBV2 and TRBJ2-3; 9 positions agree with TRBD2. This CDR3 has 17 residues. V lost 8 bases and J lost 2; bases outside the gene matches: 14. CDR1 SNHLY and CDR2 FYNNEI come from the germline V gene. CDR3 DNA sequence: TGTGCCAGCCAATTGGGACAGACTAGCGGATACACAGATACGCAGTATTTT. It encodes CASQLGQTSGYTDTQYF.

The chain has TRBV7-6 and TRBJ2-2, with 10 bases aligning to TRBD1. This CDR3 is 15 amino acids long. The germline gives CDR1 SGHVS, CDR2 FNYEAQ. Trimming removed 3 bases from V and 6 bases from J; junction bases left unmatched: 4. CDR3 in DNA: TGTGCCAGCAGCTTTCGAGGACAGGGGGCCGGGGAGCTGTTTTTT. Protein: CASSFRGQGAGELFF.

The sample holds one count of this clone. The rearrangement joins TRBV9 to TRBJ2-3, with TRBD2 matching 7 bases. The CDR3 length is 15 residues. Germline CDR1 reads SGDLS; CDR2 reads YYNGEE. The J segment lost 2 bases and the V segment lost 3 bases, leaving 6 bases of the junction unmatched. The CDR3 DNA is TGTGCCAGCAGCGAAGGACTAGAGGTCACAGATACGCAGTATTTT. This sequence encodes CASSEGLEVTDTQYF.

The V and J genes are TRBV28 and TRBJ1-4; D perhaps matches TRBD1 (6 bases). V lost 1 base to trimming and J lost 6 bases, with 9 bases between them. The CDR3 length is 14 residues. The V gene's germline CDR1 is MDHEN and CDR2 SYDVKM. The chain's CDR3 is CASSLSGVDEKLFF. CDR3 DNA sequence: TGTGCCAGCAGTTTATCAGGGGTTGATGAAAAACTGTTTTTT.

The chain is built from TRBV7-2 and TRBJ1-5; TRBD1 matches 10 bases. The germline CDR1 and CDR2 sequences are SGHTA and FQGNSA. This CDR3 has 15 residues. Trimming at V came to 5 bases and at J to 7 bases, leaving 8 bases not matched to a gene. The CDR3 loop reads CASSTTGGGGQPQHF. CDR3 in DNA: TGTGCCAGCAGCACGACAGGGGGCGGAGGGCAGCCCCAGCATTTT.

The rearrangement joins TRBV7-9 to TRBJ2-3; tentatively, D is TRBD2 (6 bases). Germline V gives CDR1 SEHNR, CDR2 FQNEAQ (reference sequence). Deletions cut 2 bases from V and 0 bases from J, with 15 bases between. The CDR3 totals 17 residues. The CDR3 is CASSLRGSGTSTDTQYF. CDR3 coding DNA: TGTGCCAGCAGCTTAAGGGGCTCAGGGACTAGCACAGATACGCAGTATTTT.

The chain couples TRBV19 to TRBJ2-5; 13 positions match TRBD2. The CDR3 is 16 amino acids. Per the germline V gene, CDR1 is LNHDA and CDR2 is SQIVND (reference sequence). V was clipped by 5 bases and J by 5 bases; unmatched bases: 8. The CDR3 loop reads CASSVSQLAGGETQYF. The CDR3 DNA reads as TGTGCCAGTAGTGTCTCGCAACTAGCGGGAGGGGAGACCCAGTACTTC.

V is TRBV6-5 and J is TRBJ2-5; the D is unclear. Germline CDR1 and CDR2: MNHEY and SVGAGI. This CDR3 is 15 amino acids long. The V gene lost 0 bases and the J gene lost 0 bases, with 8 bases spanning the gap. In DNA form, the CDR3 reads TGTGCCAGCAGTTACTCGTTCCACAACCAAGAGACCCAGTACTTC. This encodes CASSYSFHNQETQYF.